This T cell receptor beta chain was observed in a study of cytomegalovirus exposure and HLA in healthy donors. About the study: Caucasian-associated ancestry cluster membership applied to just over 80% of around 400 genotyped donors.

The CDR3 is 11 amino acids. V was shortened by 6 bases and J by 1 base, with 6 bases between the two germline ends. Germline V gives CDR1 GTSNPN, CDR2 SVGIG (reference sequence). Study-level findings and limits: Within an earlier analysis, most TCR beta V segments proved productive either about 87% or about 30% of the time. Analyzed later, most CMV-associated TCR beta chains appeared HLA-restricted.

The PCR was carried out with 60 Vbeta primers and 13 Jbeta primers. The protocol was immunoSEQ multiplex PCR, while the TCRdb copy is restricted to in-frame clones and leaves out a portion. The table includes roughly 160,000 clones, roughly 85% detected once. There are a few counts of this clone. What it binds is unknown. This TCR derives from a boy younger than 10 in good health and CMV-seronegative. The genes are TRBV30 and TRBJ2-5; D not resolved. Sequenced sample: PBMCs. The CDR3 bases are TGTGCCTGTACGGTCCAAGAGACCCAGTACTTC. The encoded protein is CACTVQETQYF.